The text below deals with one T cell receptor (beta chain). Sequencing used immunoSEQ multiplex PCR; TCRdb keeps in-frame clones, though not all of them. Among 40,000 or so clones listed, roughly nine tenths were seen once. This sample was included in a study of blood T cell repertoires in COVID-19. Losses at the gene ends were 5 bases for V and 0 bases for J; bases not matched to a gene: 5. Germline V gene lookup returns CDR1 SQVTM and CDR2 ANQGSEA. This CDR3 has 14 amino acids. This chain uses TRBV29-1 with TRBJ2-7, with 9 bases identical to TRBD1. The TCR sequence derives from a human donor in a cohort sampled during active COVID-19. The sample comprised peripheral blood. This CDR3 is CSVNPGQGSYEQYF. CDR3 coding DNA: TGCAGCGTTAATCCGGGACAGGGCTCCTACGAGCAGTACTTC.